This T cell receptor beta chain derives from a study of blood T cell repertoires in COVID-19. At the level of the study: T cells, B-cell-depleted T cells, or PBMCs provided the cDNA or gDNA that served as material.

In the original workflow: From reference gene primer amplification, estimates of nucleated cell counts were derived. Sequenced by immunoSEQ multiplex PCR; TCRdb stores in-frame clones only, minus some. For V, J and clone size, that table is used; D and trimming come from the DNA. In the table there are 100,000 to 150,000 clones, roughly 91% of which are singletons. The CDR3 has 16 residues. Trimming cost V 4 bases and J 1 base; bases outside gene matches: 9. Germline CDR1 and CDR2: LNHDA and SQIVND (reference sequence). The TCR was taken from a human donor in a cohort sampled during active COVID-19. The V call is TRBV19, the J call TRBJ2-7, with 8 bases lining up with TRBD2. Sequenced material: peripheral blood. CDR3 protein: CASSTLLREGSYEQYF. CDR3 nucleotides: TGTGCCAGTAGTACCCTGTTACGGGAGGGATCCTACGAGCAGTACTTC.